This T cell receptor beta chain was recorded in a study of tumor-infiltrating lymphocytes in localized non-small cell lung cancer. This clone is medium-sized (0.01 to 0.1%) within its sample. Sequencing was performed with immunoSEQ multiplex PCR; in TCRdb, only in-frame clones are kept and a portion is missing. The data contain 15,000 to 20,000 clones, 60% to 85% of them singletons. Germline V CDR1 and CDR2: MDHEN, SYDVKM. V was pared by 8 bases and J by 1 base, with 21 bases between. This CDR3 has 16 residues. Sequences were obtained from lung tumor tissue. The origin of this receptor is a human donor with non-small cell lung cancer. The chain couples TRBV28 to TRBJ2-7, with TRBD1 as a possible D gene (6 bases). The chain's CDR3 is CASRRSGTQTSYEQYF. The CDR3 DNA sequence: TGTGCCAGCCGACGATCGGGGACACAAACTTCCTACGAGCAGTACTTC.